Below are 16 T cell receptor beta chains sequenced from a single sample in a study of cytomegalovirus exposure and HLA in healthy donors. TCRdb's table, derived via immunoSEQ multiplex PCR, lists solely in-frame clones and lacks some. The sample carries tens of thousands of clones, roughly 94% recorded once. Sequencing was done on a sample of PBMCs. These receptors were collected from a young woman in good health and CMV-seropositive.

The rearrangement uses TRBV7-9 and TRBJ2-7, with unresolved D. The CDR3 extends over 13 amino acids. The germline V gene encodes CDR1 SEHNR and CDR2 FQNEAQ (reference sequence). V lost 2 bases, J lost 1 base, and 6 bases lay in between. CDR3 sequence (DNA): TGTGCCAGCAGCTTACCAGGTTCCTACGAGCAGTACTTC. Translating gives CASSLPGSYEQYF.

J is TRBJ2-1 and V is TRBV9; 14 bases match TRBD2. There are 16 residues in the CDR3. Germline lookup yields CDR1 SGDLS and CDR2 YYNGEE. V dropped 4 bases and J dropped 6; count of bases not matched to a gene: 6. CDR3 sequence (DNA): TGTGCCAGCAGCTCCGGGACTAGCGGGAGAAGCAATGAGCAGTTCTTC. It encodes CASSSGTSGRSNEQFF.

The chain joins TRBV13 to TRBJ2-1; 7 bases map to TRBD2. With V trimmed by 5 bases and J by 0 bases, 7 bases remained unmatched. Germline V gives CDR1 PRHDT, CDR2 FYEKMQ (reference sequence). The CDR3 has 16 amino acids. The CDR3 reads CASSPNSGTSYNEQFF. The CDR3 nucleotides read TGTGCCAGCAGCCCTAACAGCGGGACCTCCTACAATGAGCAGTTCTTC. The full variable domain, completed using reference TRBV13 and TRBJ2-1, is AAGVIQSPRHLIKEKRETATLKCYPIPRHDTVYWYQQGPGQDPQFLISFYEKMQSDKGSIPDRFSAQQFSDYHSELNMSSLELGDSALYFCASSPNSGTSYNEQFFGPGTRLTVL.

The V and J genes are TRBV4-3 and TRBJ1-1; no reliable D call. The length of the CDR3 is 14 residues. Germline lookup yields CDR1 LGHNA and CDR2 YSLEER. V lost 0 bases and J lost 3, with 8 bases in between. In nucleotides, the CDR3 is TGCGCCAGCAGCCAAGAAACAGTGTACACTGAAGCTTTCTTT. Translating it yields CASSQETVYTEAFF.

This chain connects TRBV6-1 to TRBJ1-5; 7 bases are a match to TRBD1. Trimming took 7 bases from V and 5 from J; bases not matched to a gene: 5. The V gene's germline CDR1 is MNHNS and CDR2 SASEGT. The CDR3 sequence is 13 residues long. CDR3: CASTYRGYQPQHF. The CDR3 DNA reads TGTGCCAGCACGTACAGGGGATATCAGCCCCAGCATTTT.

The chain is built from TRBV9 and TRBJ2-5, with D possibly matching TRBD2 (7 bases). V lost 4 bases and J 4 bases, leaving 14 bases between the germline ends. This CDR3 spans 14 amino acids. Germline V gene sequence: CDR1 SGDLS, CDR2 YYNGEE. CDR3 protein: CASSLGGVGETQYF. CDR3 bases: TGTGCCAGCAGCCTAGGGGGGGTCGGAGAGACCCAGTACTTC.

V usage is TRBV10-3 and J usage is TRBJ1-4; a possible D gene is TRBD1 (5 bases). Germline V gene sequence: CDR1 ENHRY, CDR2 SYGVKD. The CDR3 is 15 amino acids. Trimming removed 0 bases at V and 7 bases at J, with 12 bases between. The CDR3 is CAISESRIQGEKLFF. CDR3 sequence (DNA): TGTGCCATCAGTGAGTCACGGATTCAGGGTGAAAAACTGTTTTTT.

The CDR3 loop reads CAVLGFDNQPQHF. Here the CDR3 DNA reads TGTGCCGTGCTGGGCTTCGACAATCAGCCCCAGCATTTT. V is TRBV6-1 and J is TRBJ1-5; D not resolved. The germline V gene has CDR1 MNHNS and CDR2 SASEGT. CDR3 size: 13 residues. V lost 11 bases, J lost 3 bases, and 14 bases lay in between.

This sequence joins TRBV19 and TRBJ2-2; 8 bases agree with TRBD1. Germline values: CDR1 LNHDA, CDR2 SQIVND (reference sequence). This CDR3 is built from 15 residues. Trimming cost V 3 bases and J 4 bases; bases outside gene matches: 4. The CDR3: CASSINRGATGELFF. CDR3 in DNA: TGTGCCAGTAGTATCAACAGGGGGGCCACCGGGGAGCTGTTTTTT.

The genes are TRBV19 and TRBJ2-1; the D gene is possibly TRBD1 (6 bases). Germline V gives CDR1 LNHDA, CDR2 SQIVND (reference sequence). Trimming left V 4 bases short and J 0 bases short, with 13 bases between. This CDR3 comprises 16 residues. This chain's CDR3 is CASSKQGGGSYNEQFF. Written as DNA, the CDR3 is TGTGCCAGTAGTAAACAGGGTGGGGGCTCCTACAATGAGCAGTTCTTC.

The chain carries TRBV7-9 and TRBJ2-7, with 7 bases that match TRBD1. The V and J ends lost 6 bases and 3 bases, in that order; junction bases with no gene match: 5. Germline CDR1 is SEHNR and CDR2 is FQNEAQ (reference sequence). The CDR3 is made up of 13 amino acids. CDR3 DNA: TGTGCCAGCAGACCTGGGACAGTCTACGAGCAGTACTTC. This gives the protein CASRPGTVYEQYF.

This rearrangement joins TRBV19 to TRBJ2-7, with a tentative D call TRBD2 (5 bases). This CDR3 contains 13 residues. Germline-derived CDR1 and CDR2 are LNHDA and SQIVND (reference sequence). The V gene lost 4 bases and the J gene lost 9 bases, with 16 bases spanning the gap. The CDR3 reads CASSTIGPGGQYF. The DNA of the CDR3 is TGTGCCAGTAGTACCATCGGACCCGGAGGGCAGTACTTC.

This chain uses TRBV2 with TRBJ1-1; D ambiguous. Germline CDR1 SNHLY, CDR2 FYNNEI. The CDR3 runs 13 residues. With 3 bases removed from V and 3 bases from J, the gap between germline ends came to 8 bases. The CDR3 spells CASSDQVHTEAFF. Written as DNA, the CDR3 is TGTGCCAGCAGTGACCAGGTCCACACTGAAGCTTTCTTT.

The J gene is TRBJ1-1, the V gene TRBV4-3; D gene uncertain. The CDR3 has 13 amino acids. Germline values: CDR1 LGHNA, CDR2 YSLEER. With 4 bases removed from V and 0 bases from J, the gap between germline ends came to 6 bases. The CDR3 sequence is CASSPGMNTEAFF. DNA of the CDR3: TGCGCCAGCAGCCCAGGAATGAACACTGAAGCTTTCTTT.

J is TRBJ2-1 and V is TRBV4-1; 13 nucleotides align to TRBD2. Germline CDR1 reads MGHRA; CDR2 reads YSYEKL. This CDR3 contains 15 residues. After removal of 4 bases from V and 5 bases from J, the junction contained 2 bases not matched to a gene. The CDR3 reads CASSPLAGGDNEQFF. The CDR3 nucleotides read TGCGCCAGCAGCCCACTAGCGGGGGGGGACAATGAGCAGTTCTTC.

This sequence joins TRBV5-1 and TRBJ2-1; TRBD2 matches at 14 bases. J gave up 5 bases and V 3 bases, and 10 bases lay outside the gene matches. The CDR3 is 18 residues long. Germline values: CDR1 SGHRS, CDR2 YFSETQ. CDR3 nucleotides: TGCGCCAGCAGCTCCCCCAACCTGGGACTAGCGGGAGACAATGAGCAGTTCTTC. Protein: CASSSPNLGLAGDNEQFF.